A single sample is the source of the 15 T cell receptor beta chains below, sequenced in a study of blood T cell repertoires in COVID-19. Measured with immunoSEQ multiplex PCR; TCRdb has only the in-frame clones, and not every one. The sample lists around 180,000 clones; roughly 80% were seen once. Source material: peripheral blood. The receptors stem from a human donor in a cohort sampled during active COVID-19.

This clone was picked up a small number of times. The V and J genes are TRBV7-3 and TRBJ2-2; D is possibly TRBD1 (5 bases). The V end lost 0 bases, the J end lost 7 bases, and 9 bases lay between the germline ends. Germline assignment: CDR1 SGHTA and CDR2 FQGTGA. CDR3 length: 14 residues. CDR3 in amino acids: CASSLTPGYGELFF. CDR3 sequence (DNA): TGTGCCAGCAGCTTAACCCCAGGGTACGGGGAGCTGTTTTTT.

The chain couples TRBV4-1 to TRBJ1-5; no firm D call. Germline V CDR1 and CDR2: MGHRA, YSYEKL. Trimming cost V 0 bases and J 0 bases, with 6 bases left between them. CDR3 length equals 15 residues. The CDR3 protein is CASSQDEPSNQPQHF. CDR3 nucleotides: TGCGCCAGCAGCCAAGATGAGCCTAGCAATCAGCCCCAGCATTTT.

The J gene is TRBJ1-4, the V gene TRBV25-1; no clear D. Germline CDR1 is MGHDK and CDR2 is SYGVNS. The CDR3 runs to 15 residues. Trimming took off 3 bases at V and 4 bases at J, with 12 bases between the two ends. The DNA of the CDR3 is TGTGCCAGCAGTGACCCGCGAGGAATTAATGAAAAACTGTTTTTT. Amino acids: CASSDPRGINEKLFF.

This chain links TRBV10-1 with TRBJ2-7; 11 nucleotides line up with TRBD2. With 4 bases clipped from V and 3 bases from J, the junction kept 5 bases outside the gene matches. This CDR3 is 15 amino acids long. Germline values: CDR1 WNHNN, CDR2 SYGVQD (reference sequence). The CDR3 loop reads CASSVASGGIYEQYF. Here the CDR3 DNA reads TGCGCCAGCAGTGTGGCTAGCGGGGGGATCTACGAGCAGTACTTC.

The chain joins TRBV24-1 to TRBJ2-2, with a tentative D call TRBD2 (5 bases). The CDR3 length is 16 residues. The V gene lost 0 bases and the J gene lost 0 bases, with 7 bases spanning the gap. Germline assignment: CDR1 KGHDR and CDR2 SFDVKD. CDR3 bases: TGTGCCACCAGTGATTTGGGGGAGACGAACACCGGGGAGCTGTTTTTT. Translating it yields CATSDLGETNTGELFF.

This clone was recorded once. DNA for the CDR3: TGTGCCAGCAGCCAACATTTCGGGACAGAACAGTATAGCAATCAGCCCCAGCATTTT. Its protein product is CASSQHFGTEQYSNQPQHF. This chain joins TRBV3-1 (or the pseudogene TRBV3-2) and TRBJ1-5; TRBD1 aligns across 7 bases. The CDR3 has 19 amino acids. CDR1 LGHDT and CDR2 YNNKEL come from the germline V gene (reference sequence). The trim removed 2 bases at V and 0 bases at J, leaving 13 bases unmatched.

The rearrangement links TRBV15 to TRBJ2-2; D possibly corresponds to TRBD1 (6 bases). CDR1 is LNHNV, CDR2 YYDKDF, per germline (reference sequence). V lost 4 bases and J 4 bases, leaving 19 bases between the germline ends. There are 17 residues in the CDR3. CDR3 residues: CATSMFPGTRTTGELFF. CDR3 in DNA: TGTGCCACCAGCATGTTTCCCGGGACACGGACCACCGGGGAGCTGTTTTTT. The complete variable domain, with remaining parts taken from reference TRBV15 and TRBJ2-2, reads DAMVIQNPRYQVTQFGKPVTLSCSQTLNHNVMYWYQQKSSQAPKLLFHYYDKDFNNEADTPDNFQSRRPNTSFCFLDIRSPGLGDTAMYLCATSMFPGTRTTGELFFGEGSRLTVL.

The chain is built from TRBV28 and TRBJ2-3, with TRBD1 as a possible D gene (6 bases). Trimming took 3 bases from V and 2 from J, leaving 9 bases between them. The CDR3 has 14 amino acids. The V gene's germline CDR1 is MDHEN and CDR2 SYDVKM. This chain's CDR3 is CASSLGADTDTQYF. As DNA, the CDR3 is TGTGCCAGCAGTTTGGGGGCAGACACAGATACGCAGTATTTT.

V is TRBV7-2 and J is TRBJ2-1; D uncertain. Trimming took off 6 bases at V and 7 bases at J, with 7 bases between the two ends. Germline CDR1 is SGHTA and CDR2 is FQGNSA. This CDR3 region has 11 residues. CDR3 loop: CASRLINEQFF. CDR3 bases: TGTGCCAGCAGACTTATAAATGAGCAGTTCTTC.

This chain links TRBV28 with TRBJ2-1, with TRBD2 matching 15 bases. Trimming removed 2 bases from V and 7 bases from J; junction bases left unmatched: 0. Germline assignment: CDR1 MDHEN and CDR2 SYDVKM. The length of the CDR3 is 15 residues. CDR3 DNA sequence: TGTGCCAGCAGTTTAGGGACTAGCGGGAGGAATGAGCAGTTCTTC. Amino acids: CASSLGTSGRNEQFF. The complete variable domain, with remaining parts taken from reference TRBV28 and TRBJ2-1, reads DVKVTQSSRYLVKRTGEKVFLECVQDMDHENMFWYRQDPGLGLRLIYFSYDVKMKEKGDIPEGYSVSREKKERFSLILESASTNQTSMYLCASSLGTSGRNEQFFGPGTRLTVL.

The chain joins TRBV7-6 to TRBJ2-3; 10 bases are a match to TRBD2. CDR3 length: 17 amino acids. The V gene end was trimmed by 2 bases and the J gene end by 0 bases; junction bases not matched to a gene: 5. Looked up from germline, CDR1 is SGHVS and CDR2 is FNYEAQ. CDR3 DNA sequence: TGTGCCAGCAGCTTACCCCCGACTAGCGGGAGCACAGATACGCAGTATTTT. This translates into CASSLPPTSGSTDTQYF.

This rearrangement joins TRBV7-9 to TRBJ2-7; 9 bases are shared with TRBD2. The CDR3 contains 17 residues. V lost 5 bases, J lost 3 bases, and 14 bases stayed unmatched. Germline loops: CDR1 SEHNR, CDR2 FQNEAQ (reference sequence). As DNA, the CDR3 is TGTGCCAGCAGCGGACCGGGGGCAGCGGGAGGTGTCTACGAGCAGTACTTC. Protein product: CASSGPGAAGGVYEQYF.

Only a few counts were recorded for this clone. The V gene is TRBV10-3, the J gene TRBJ2-5, with 7 bases aligning to TRBD1. Trimming took 0 bases from V and 5 from J; bases not matched to a gene: 3. The CDR3 consists of 14 residues. Germline CDR1 is ENHRY and CDR2 is SYGVKD. The CDR3 DNA reads TGTGCCATCAGTGAGTCCCCGGACAGGGAGACCCAGTACTTC. It yields the protein CAISESPDRETQYF.

The V call is TRBV2, the J call TRBJ1-5, with a weak D call TRBD1 (5 bases). V lost 5 bases and J lost 5, with 13 bases in between. CDR1 is SNHLY, CDR2 FYNNEI, per germline. CDR3 length equals 14 residues. The CDR3 DNA is TGTGCCAGCAGTAGCGAGGTAGGGGATCAGCCCCAGCATTTT. Its protein is CASSSEVGDQPQHF.

CDR3 coding DNA: TGCGCCAGCCGGGATGGGGTCAATCATCAGCCCCAGCATTTT. Amino acid sequence: CASRDGVNHQPQHF. This chain links TRBV10-2 with TRBJ1-5; D is ambiguous. V was cut by 8 bases and J by 5 bases, with 16 bases left in between. This CDR3 contains 14 residues. In germline, CDR1 is WSHSY, CDR2 SAAADI.